The T cell receptor (beta chain) described here comes from a study of cytomegalovirus exposure and HLA in healthy donors. Study-level points and caveats: The study designated some 180 TCR beta chains cytomegalovirus-associated.

Trimming removed 5 bases from V and 0 bases from J, with 13 bases in between. CDR3 length: 16 amino acids. Looked up from germline, CDR1 is SNHLY and CDR2 is FYNNEI. The primer mix had 60 Vbeta and 13 Jbeta primers. Only in-frame clones appear in the TCRdb table, and some are missing; sequencing was by immunoSEQ multiplex PCR. The sample lists under 250,000 clones, approximately 88% seen once, with roughly 0.7% in the top ten. Among the donors, all were healthy bone marrow donors. A word on this clone: Its antigen is unknown.

The rearrangement joins TRBV2 to TRBJ1-4; weak D call: TRBD1 (5 bases). Sequencing used PBMCs. This TCR derives from a boy under 10 years old in good health and CMV-seronegative. The CDR3 region is CASSSTGFATNEKLFF. CDR3 DNA: TGTGCCAGCAGTTCTACAGGTTTCGCAACTAATGAAAAACTGTTTTTT.